Sequencing of this TCR beta chain was carried out in a study of PD-L1 blockade in urothelial cancer. The overall study: Male sex and bladder-origin urothelial cancer were recorded for about 90% of the 29 patients. The study's findings and limits: For durable-benefit patients, tumor-associated blood clones expanded more at 3 weeks.

Trimming left V 6 bases short and J 6 bases short, with 14 bases between. Germline CDR1 and CDR2: SEHNR and FQNEAQ (reference sequence). The CDR3 consists of 13 residues. Time point in this sample: pretreatment peripheral blood. Every PCR was spiked with synthetic TCR analog templates. Libraries were prepared by immunoSEQ multiplex PCR; TCRdb keeps only in-frame clonotypes and omits some of them. The sample contains tens of thousands of clones, 86% of which appear only once. Concerning this clone: Antigen specificity is unknown.

Source: PBMCs, taken around atezolizumab (anti-PD-L1) treatment. This chain links TRBV7-9 with TRBJ2-5, with D perhaps TRBD2 (5 bases). This sequence was found in a man in his sixties with urothelial cancer. CDR3 sequence (DNA): TGTGCCAGCAGTTCCCACTGGGAGCAGACCCAGTACTTC. It codes for CASSSHWEQTQYF. Full variable domain (missing parts from reference TRBV7-9 and TRBJ2-5): DTGVSQNPRHKITKRGQNVTFRCDPISEHNRLYWYRQTLGQGPEFLTYFQNEAQLEKSRLLSDRFSAERPKGSFSTLEIQRTEQGDSAMYLCASSSHWEQTQYFGPGTRLLVL.